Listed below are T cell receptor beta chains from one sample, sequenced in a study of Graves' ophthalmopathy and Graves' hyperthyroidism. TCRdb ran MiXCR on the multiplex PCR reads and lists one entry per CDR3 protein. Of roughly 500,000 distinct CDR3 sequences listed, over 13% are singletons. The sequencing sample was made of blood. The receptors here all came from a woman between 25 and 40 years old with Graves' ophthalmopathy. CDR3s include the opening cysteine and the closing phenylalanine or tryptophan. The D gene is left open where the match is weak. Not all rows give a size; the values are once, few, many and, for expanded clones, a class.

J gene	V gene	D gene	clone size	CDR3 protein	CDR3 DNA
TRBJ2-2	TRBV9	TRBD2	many	CASSVDGLGSGELFF	TGTGCCAGCAGCGTAGACGGACTAGGCAGCGGGGAGCTGTTTTTT
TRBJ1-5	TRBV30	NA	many	CAWSLGLNQPQHF	TGTGCCTGGAGTTTGGGCCTCAATCAGCCCCAGCATTTT
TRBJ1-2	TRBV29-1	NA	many	CSVEDWRAPSYGYTF	TGCAGCGTTGAAGATTGGAGGGCTCCTTCCTATGGCTACACCTTC
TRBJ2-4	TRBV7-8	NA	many	CASSSPAPTGRLAKNIQYF	TGTGCCAGCAGCTCCCCCGCCCCGACAGGGAGGCTAGCCAAAAACATTCAGTACTTC
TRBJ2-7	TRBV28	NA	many	CASSAGREQYF	TGTGCCAGCAGTGCGGGGAGAGAGCAGTACTTC
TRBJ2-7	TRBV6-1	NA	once	CASTTTLVYEQYF	TGTGCCAGCACCACAACTTTAGTCTACGAGCAGTACTTC
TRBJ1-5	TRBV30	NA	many	CAWSGSGDQPQHF	TGTGCCTGGAGTGGATCAGGGGATCAGCCCCAGCATTTT
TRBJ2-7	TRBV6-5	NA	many	CASSYRGTYEQYF	TGTGCCAGCAGTTACAGGGGTACCTACGAGCAGTACTTC
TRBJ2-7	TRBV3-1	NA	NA	CASSQVLYGRHEQYF	TGTGCCAGCAGCCAAGTCTTGTACGGCCGCCACGAGCAGTACTTC
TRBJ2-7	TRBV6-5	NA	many	CASSYSQGYEQYF	TGTGCCAGCAGTTACTCCCAGGGTTACGAGCAGTACTTC
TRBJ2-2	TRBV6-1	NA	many	CASSVSTGELFF	TGTGCCAGCAGTGTCTCAACCGGGGAGCTGTTTTTT
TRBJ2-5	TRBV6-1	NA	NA	CASRDGPRGGETQYF	TGTGCCAGCAGGGACGGACCTAGGGGCGGCGAGACCCAGTACTTC
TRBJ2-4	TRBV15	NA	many	CATSTSWLQRKLNIQYF	TGTGCCACCAGCACCTCCTGGCTACAGAGAAAATTAAACATTCAGTACTTC
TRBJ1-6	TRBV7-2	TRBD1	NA	CASTPGGPNSPLHF	TGTGCCAGCACCCCAGGGGGCCCTAATTCACCCCTCCACTTT
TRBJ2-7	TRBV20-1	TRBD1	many	CSAREPGTGASLGYEQYF	TGCAGTGCTAGAGAGCCGGGGACAGGGGCGTCTCTGGGCTACGAGCAGTACTTC
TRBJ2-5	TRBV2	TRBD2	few	CASRPGLAGGQTQYF	TGTGCCAGCAGACCAGGACTAGCGGGAGGGCAGACCCAGTACTTC
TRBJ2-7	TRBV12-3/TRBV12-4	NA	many	CASSFRNFLEQYF	TGTGCCAGCAGTTTCCGTAACTTCCTCGAGCAGTACTTC
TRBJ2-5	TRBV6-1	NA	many	CASSSTFDRQETQYF	TGTGCCAGCAGCTCCACTTTTGACAGACAAGAGACCCAGTACTTC
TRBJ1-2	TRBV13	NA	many	CASSPGPLVTYGYTF	TGTGCCAGCAGCCCGGGACCGCTCGTCACCTATGGCTACACCTTC
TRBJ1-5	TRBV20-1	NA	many	CSAREGPQQPQHF	TGCAGTGCTAGAGAGGGGCCTCAACAGCCCCAGCATTTT
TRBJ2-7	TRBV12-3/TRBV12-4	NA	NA	CASSFLLGGPYEQYF	TGTGCCAGCAGTTTCCTGCTTGGGGGACCATACGAGCAGTACTTC
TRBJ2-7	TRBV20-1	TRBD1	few	CSARGTGTYEQYF	TGCAGTGCTAGAGGGACAGGAACCTACGAGCAGTACTTC
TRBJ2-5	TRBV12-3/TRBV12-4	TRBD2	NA	CASSFGLVGSDETQYF	TGTGCCAGCAGTTTCGGACTAGTGGGGTCCGACGAGACCCAGTACTTC
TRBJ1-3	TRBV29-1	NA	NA	CSVSGRRNTIYF	TGCAGCGTTTCCGGGCGCCGAAACACCATATATTTT
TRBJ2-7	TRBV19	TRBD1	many	CASSITPPTGVHEQYF	TGTGCCAGTAGTATAACCCCCCCGACAGGGGTCCACGAGCAGTACTTC
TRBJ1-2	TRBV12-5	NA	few	CASGGGGVGGYTF	TGTGCTAGTGGTGGGGGGGGAGTCGGTGGCTACACCTTC
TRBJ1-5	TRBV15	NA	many	CATSRDRGKAQPQHF	TGTGCCACCAGCAGAGATCGGGGGAAGGCTCAGCCCCAGCATTTT
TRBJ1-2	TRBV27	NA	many	CASSSNQGRDGYTF	TGTGCCAGCAGTTCGAATCAGGGCAGGGATGGCTACACCTTC
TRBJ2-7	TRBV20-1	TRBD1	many	CSARGGGQGSSYEQYF	TGCAGTGCTAGAGGCGGGGGACAGGGTAGCTCCTACGAGCAGTACTTC
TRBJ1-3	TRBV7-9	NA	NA	CASSSGTGNSGNTIYF	TGTGCCAGCAGTTCGGGGACGGGAAACTCTGGAAACACCATATATTTT
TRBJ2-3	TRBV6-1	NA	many	CASSEVGGGTDTQYF	TGTGCCAGCAGTGAAGTCGGAGGCGGCACAGATACGCAGTATTTT
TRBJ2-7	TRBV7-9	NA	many	CASSSQPGEQYF	TGTGCCAGCAGCTCCCAGCCCGGGGAGCAGTACTTC
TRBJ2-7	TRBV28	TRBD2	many	CASSSSAGQAYEQYF	TGTGCCAGCAGCTCTTCAGCGGGGCAAGCCTACGAGCAGTACTTC
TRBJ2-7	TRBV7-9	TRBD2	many	CASTDPRSGSEQYF	TGTGCCAGCACCGACCCCCGTAGCGGGAGCGAGCAGTACTTC
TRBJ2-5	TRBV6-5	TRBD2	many	CASSYGLAGAGTQYF	TGTGCCAGCAGTTACGGACTAGCGGGAGCGGGGACCCAGTACTTC
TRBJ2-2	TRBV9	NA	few	CASSVKLWGTGELFF	TGTGCCAGCAGCGTCAAACTCTGGGGGACCGGGGAGCTGTTTTTT
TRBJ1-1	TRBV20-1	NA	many	CSASSDRDTEAFF	TGCAGTGCTTCAAGCGACAGAGACACTGAAGCTTTCTTT
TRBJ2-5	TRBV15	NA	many	CATSRAGEGRETQYF	TGTGCCACCAGCAGAGCGGGAGAGGGCAGAGAGACCCAGTACTTC
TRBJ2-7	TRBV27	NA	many	CASSSADSSPYEQYF	TGTGCCAGCAGTTCCGCGGACTCGAGCCCCTACGAGCAGTACTTC
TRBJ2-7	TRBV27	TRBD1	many	CASRPGQASSYEQYF	TGTGCCAGCAGGCCGGGACAGGCTAGTTCCTACGAGCAGTACTTC
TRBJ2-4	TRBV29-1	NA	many	CSVVRQGIAKNIQYF	TGCAGCGTTGTTCGGCAGGGCATAGCCAAAAACATTCAGTACTTC
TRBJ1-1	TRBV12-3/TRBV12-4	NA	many	CASRGGRADGAFF	TGTGCCAGCAGGGGCGGACGGGCAGATGGAGCTTTCTTT
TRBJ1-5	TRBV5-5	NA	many	CASSLVGGNSNQPQHF	TGTGCCAGCAGCTTGGTTGGAGGTAATAGCAATCAGCCCCAGCATTTT
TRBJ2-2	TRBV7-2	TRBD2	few	CASSLAGVVSGELFF	TGTGCCAGCAGCCTAGCGGGAGTAGTTTCCGGGGAGCTGTTTTTT
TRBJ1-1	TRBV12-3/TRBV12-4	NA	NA	CASSSLDLNTEAFF	TGTGCCAGCAGTTCCCTGGACCTGAACACTGAAGCTTTCTTT
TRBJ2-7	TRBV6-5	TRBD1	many	CASSNDRGSYEQYF	TGTGCCAGCAGTAACGACAGGGGTTCCTACGAGCAGTACTTC
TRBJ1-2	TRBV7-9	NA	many	CASGNYYGYTF	TGTGCCAGCGGAAATTACTATGGCTACACCTTC
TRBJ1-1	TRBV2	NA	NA	CASREAEAFF	TGTGCCAGCAGAGAGGCTGAAGCTTTCTTT
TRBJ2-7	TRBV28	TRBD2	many	CASSRGLAGAYEQYF	TGTGCCAGCAGTCGGGGACTAGCGGGCGCCTACGAGCAGTACTTC
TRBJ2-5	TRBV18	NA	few	CASSPPNQQETQYF	TGTGCCAGCTCACCACCGAACCAACAAGAGACCCAGTACTTC